The entry below gives a single T cell receptor (beta chain) sequence along with its context. The CDR3 is 15 amino acids. Trimming at V came to 9 bases and at J to 2 bases, leaving 8 bases not matched to a gene. The germline gives CDR1 MDHEN, CDR2 SYDVKM. The data stem from a study of blood T cell repertoires in COVID-19. At the level of the study: The United States, Italy and Spain provided the acute and convalescent COVID-19 samples. Sources were T cells, B-cell-depleted T cells, or PBMCs; the material itself was cDNA or gDNA.

Libraries were prepared by immunoSEQ multiplex PCR; TCRdb keeps only in-frame clonotypes and omits some of them. The sample has some 250,000 clones; 86% are singletons. The sequence came from an elderly man with acute or convalescent COVID-19. The chain employs TRBV28 and TRBJ2-5; 11 bases agree with TRBD2. Sequencing was carried out using peripheral blood. This CDR3 reads CASLTSGGLQETQYF. In DNA form, the CDR3 reads TGTGCCAGTCTAACTAGCGGGGGTCTACAAGAGACCCAGTACTTC.